This T cell receptor beta chain was observed in a study of blood T cell repertoires in COVID-19. CDR1 is SGHNT and CDR2 is YENEEA in the germline V gene. V shed 5 bases and J shed 6 bases, with 13 bases lying between them. This CDR3 is 14 amino acids long. The protocol was immunoSEQ multiplex PCR, while the TCRdb copy is restricted to in-frame clones and leaves out a portion. In the table there are under 140,000 clones, roughly four fifths of which are singletons. The clonotype was recovered from an older woman with acute or convalescent COVID-19. Sequenced sample: peripheral blood. The chain is built from TRBV11-3 and TRBJ2-2; D gene ambiguous. The CDR3 here is CASSRKVGSGELFF. In DNA, the CDR3 is TGTGCCAGCAGCAGAAAAGTCGGGTCCGGGGAGCTGTTTTTT.